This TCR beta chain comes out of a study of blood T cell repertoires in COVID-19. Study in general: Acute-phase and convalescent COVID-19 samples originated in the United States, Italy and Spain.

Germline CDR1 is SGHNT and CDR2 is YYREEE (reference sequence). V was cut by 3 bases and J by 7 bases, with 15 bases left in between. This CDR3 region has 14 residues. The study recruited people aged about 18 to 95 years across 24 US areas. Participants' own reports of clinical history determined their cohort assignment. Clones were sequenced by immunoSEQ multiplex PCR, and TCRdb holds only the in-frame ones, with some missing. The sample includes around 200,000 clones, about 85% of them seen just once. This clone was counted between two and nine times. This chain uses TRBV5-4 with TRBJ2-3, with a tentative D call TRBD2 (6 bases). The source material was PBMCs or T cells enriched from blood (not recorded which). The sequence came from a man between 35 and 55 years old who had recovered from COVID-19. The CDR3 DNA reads TGTGCCAGCAGCTCGCGGGTAGCGGTTAATACGCAGTATTTT. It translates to CASSSRVAVNTQYF.